The 15 T cell receptor beta chains listed next were all sequenced from one sample in a study of regulatory T cells in long-lasting Graves disease. Time point meaning: persistent/refractory GD, antithyroid drugs over 5 years with positive TRAb. Following extraction of RNA from PBMCs, that RNA was used to make the TCR library. Construction of the TCR beta libraries employed iRepertoire HTBI primers in conjunction with Arm-PCR of CDR3 regions. TCRdb passed the multiplex PCR reads through MiXCR, listing each CDR3 protein once. The repertoire includes roughly 700,000 distinct CDR3 sequences, 30% of them detected once, and about two fifths sits in the top ten. Sequencing used peripheral blood mononuclear cells (PBMCs), obtained when the disease was refractory, from a patient treated with antithyroid drugs. The receptors come from a female donor with Graves disease.

This clonotype has ten or more counts. The V gene is TRBV11-2, the J gene TRBJ2-7; D is perhaps TRBD1 (5 bases). The CDR3 length is 15 residues. V was pared by 1 base and J by 5 bases, with 15 bases between. Germline V gives CDR1 SGHAT, CDR2 FQNNGV. The DNA of the CDR3 is TGTGCCAGCAGCTTAGTTGTCGGCAGGGCTGACGAGCAGTACTTC. This gives the protein CASSLVVGRADEQYF.

The rearrangement joins TRBV29-1 to TRBJ2-7, with TRBD2 matching over 7 bases. Trimming removed 1 base from V and 6 bases from J; junction bases left unmatched: 18. Germline assignment: CDR1 SQVTM and CDR2 ANQGSEA. The CDR3 has 17 amino acids. DNA of the CDR3: TGCAGCGTTGAAGGGGGGGGAGTGTCTAGCAGAGTAGGCGAGCAGTACTTC. This encodes CSVEGGGVSSRVGEQYF.

As regards this clonotype: Possible read error: a much larger clone is one base away. The genes are TRBV2 and TRBJ1-2; possible D gene TRBD1, 5 bases. This CDR3 is built from 12 residues. Germline assignment: CDR1 SNHLY and CDR2 FYNNEI. The CDR3 here is CTSEGNNYGYTF. The CDR3 coding sequence is TGTACTAGCGAGGGGAACAACTATGGCTACACCTTC.

The sample holds many counts of this clonotype. This rearrangement joins TRBV7-3 to TRBJ2-5, with D possibly matching TRBD1 (6 bases). The CDR3 sequence is 15 residues long. Germline CDR1 SGHTA, CDR2 FQGTGA. Trimming cost V 5 bases and J 4 bases, with 17 bases left between them. CDR3 DNA sequence: TGTGCCAGCAGCGCGACAGGAGTACCGGGAGAGACCCAGTACTTC. Translating gives CASSATGVPGETQYF.

This clonotype turned up a few times. The rearrangement links TRBV25-1 to TRBJ1-5; maybe TRBD1 (5 bases). Trimming took 4 bases from V and 2 from J, leaving 9 bases between them. This CDR3 has 14 amino acids. Germline V CDR1 and CDR2: MGHDK, SYGVNS. Written as DNA, the CDR3 is TGTGCCAGCAGTGCACCGGGGGGCAATCAGCCCCAGCATTTT. Amino acids: CASSAPGGNQPQHF.

This clonotype was counted a few times. The rearrangement joins TRBV6-1 to TRBJ2-7; unclear D gene. The CDR3 totals 12 residues. From germline, CDR1 is MNHNS and CDR2 SASEGT. V was clipped by 7 bases and J by 3 bases, with 10 bases between them. The CDR3 sequence is CASNRVRYEQYF. The CDR3 DNA follows: TGTGCCAGCAACCGAGTGCGCTACGAGCAGTACTTC.

The chain is built from TRBV27 and TRBJ2-7; D uncertain. CDR3 length: 13 residues. V dropped 5 bases and J dropped 3 bases, with 11 bases sitting between them. In germline, CDR1 is MNHEY, CDR2 SMNVEV (reference sequence). The CDR3 nucleotides are TGTGCCAGCAGTCTGGAGTTCGGCTACGAGCAGTACTTC. This gives the protein CASSLEFGYEQYF.

In this sample, this clonotype turned up many times. The genes are TRBV6-1 and TRBJ1-5; D perhaps matches TRBD1 (6 bases). The CDR3 contains 15 residues. V lost 0 bases, J lost 4 bases, and 10 bases lay in between. The germline gives CDR1 MNHNS, CDR2 SASEGT. The CDR3 DNA reads as TGTGCCAGCAGTGAAGCTGGAGGGGGAAATCAGCCCCAGCATTTT. Translated, it gives CASSEAGGGNQPQHF.

As for this clonotype: One junction end disagrees with the germline gene, perhaps due to a read error. The chain carries TRBV19 and TRBJ1-4; TRBD1 is a possible D gene (5 bases). There are 15 residues in the CDR3. Germline-derived CDR1 and CDR2 are LNHDA and SQIVND (reference sequence). DNA of the CDR3: TGTGCCGGTAGTCGGGACCGTCCAACTAATGAAAAACTGTTTTTT. Its translation is CAGSRDRPTNEKLFF.

This clonotype showed up just a few times. The CDR3 region has the DNA TGTGCCAGTACACAGGGTGCGGCGGCAAGCAATCAGCCCCAGCATTTT. This sequence encodes CASTQGAAASNQPQHF. The rearrangement links TRBV19 to TRBJ1-5; possible D gene TRBD1, 6 bases. CDR1 and CDR2 (germline): LNHDA, SQIVND (reference sequence). This CDR3 spans 16 amino acids. V dropped 7 bases and J dropped 1 base, with 17 bases sitting between them.

This sequence joins TRBV29-1 and TRBJ2-5, with unresolved D. Trimming took 6 bases from V and 3 from J, leaving 11 bases between them. CDR3 length: 12 amino acids. Germline assignment: CDR1 SQVTM and CDR2 ANQGSEA. CDR3 sequence: CSVDGLKETQYF. The DNA for the CDR3 is TGCAGCGTGGACGGATTGAAAGAGACCCAGTACTTC.

This clonotype was recorded a few times. The V call is TRBV2, the J call TRBJ1-5, with D unclear. V was shortened by 7 bases and J by 4 bases, with 20 bases between the two germline ends. The CDR3 is made up of 16 amino acids. Germline V lookup: CDR1 SNHLY, CDR2 FYNNEI. This CDR3 is CASTKGSTLINQPQHF. CDR3 coding DNA: TGTGCCAGCACCAAGGGCAGTACCCTAATTAATCAGCCCCAGCATTTT.

In this sample, this clonotype turned up a few times. This chain links TRBV2 with TRBJ1-3; D not resolved. V dropped 7 bases and J dropped 1 base, with 20 bases sitting between them. The length of the CDR3 is 17 residues. Germline assignment: CDR1 SNHLY and CDR2 FYNNEI. The CDR3 DNA sequence: TGTGCCAGCACGAAAAGGGTGGTAGACACATCTGGAAACACCATATATTTT. Its translation is CASTKRVVDTSGNTIYF.

This clonotype turned up a few times. The V gene is TRBV5-7, the J gene TRBJ1-5; weak D call: TRBD1 (5 bases). TRBV5-7 is an ORF; its function is uncertain. The CDR3 has 16 residues. Trimming left V 3 bases short and J 5 bases short, with 18 bases between. CDR3 coding DNA: TGTGCCAGCAGCTCCAGGCTCCAGGGATTGGATCAGCCCCAGCATTTT. Its translation is CASSSRLQGLDQPQHF.

This chain links TRBV20-1 with TRBJ1-5, with D perhaps matching TRBD1 (5 bases). The germline CDR1 and CDR2 sequences are DFQATT and SNEGSKA (reference sequence). The V and J ends lost 6 bases and 0 bases respectively, with 18 bases between them. The CDR3 loop spans 16 amino acids. CDR3 region: CSAIRGGVNSNQPQHF. The DNA of the CDR3 is TGCAGTGCCATCCGGGGGGGAGTTAATAGCAATCAGCCCCAGCATTTT.